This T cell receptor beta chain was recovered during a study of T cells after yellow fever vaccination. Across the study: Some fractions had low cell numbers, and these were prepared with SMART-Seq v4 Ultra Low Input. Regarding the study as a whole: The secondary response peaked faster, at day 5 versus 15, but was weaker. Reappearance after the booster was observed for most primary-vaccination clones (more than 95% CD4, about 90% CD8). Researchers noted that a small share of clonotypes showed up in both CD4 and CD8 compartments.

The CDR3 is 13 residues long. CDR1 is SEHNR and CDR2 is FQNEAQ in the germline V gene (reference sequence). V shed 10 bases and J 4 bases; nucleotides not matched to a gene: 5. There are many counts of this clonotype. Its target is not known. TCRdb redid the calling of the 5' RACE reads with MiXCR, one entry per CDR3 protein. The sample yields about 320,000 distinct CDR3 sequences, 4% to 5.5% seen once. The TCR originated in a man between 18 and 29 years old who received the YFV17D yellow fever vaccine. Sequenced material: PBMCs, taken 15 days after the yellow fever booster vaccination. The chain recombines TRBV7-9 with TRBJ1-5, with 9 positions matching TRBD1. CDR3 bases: TGTGCCACGGCCGGACAGGGGAATCAGCCCCAGCATTTT. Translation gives CATAGQGNQPQHF. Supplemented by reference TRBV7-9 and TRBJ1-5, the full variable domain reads DTGVSQNPRHKITKRGQNVTFRCDPISEHNRLYWYRQTLGQGPEFLTYFQNEAQLEKSRLLSDRFSAERPKGSFSTLEIQRTEQGDSAMYLCATAGQGNQPQHFGDGTRLSIL.